What follows describes a single T cell receptor (beta chain). As yet, its antigen is unknown. These data belong to a study of vaccination and CD4 T cells after COVID-19. Overall study context: Everyone enrolled got two doses of BNT162b2 or mRNA-1273 vaccine. Cultures acting as controls obtained a CEFX pool, an HIV-1 Nef pool, or no peptide.

Treatment denoted: roughly ten-day PBMC culture with coronavirus spike peptide pools or control peptides (ViraFEST assay). Collection of the unexposed donor's CD4+ T cells took place before the COVID-19 pandemic (2011-2018). Days 3 and 7 saw half the medium replaced with fresh IL-2 medium. Cultured CD4+ T cell DNA was sequenced using the Oncomine TCR Beta short-read assay. Cultured CD4+ T cells yielded the extracted genomic DNA. TCRdb re-called the PCR reads with MiXCR, one entry per CDR3 protein. The sample lists about 8,600 distinct CDR3 sequences; 45% to 55% were seen once. This CDR3 spans 15 amino acids.

The rearrangement uses TRBV21-1 and TRBJ1-5; the D call of TRBD1 is as the table states it, not checked on the DNA. TRBV21-1 is a pseudogene locus. The specimen was CD4+ T cells from blood, cultured in vitro. This TCR was recovered from a human donor in good health. This CDR3 reads CASSKFSGTNQPQHF. CDR3 nucleotides: TGTGCCAGCAGCAAATTTTCGGGAACCAATCAGCCCCAGCATTTT.